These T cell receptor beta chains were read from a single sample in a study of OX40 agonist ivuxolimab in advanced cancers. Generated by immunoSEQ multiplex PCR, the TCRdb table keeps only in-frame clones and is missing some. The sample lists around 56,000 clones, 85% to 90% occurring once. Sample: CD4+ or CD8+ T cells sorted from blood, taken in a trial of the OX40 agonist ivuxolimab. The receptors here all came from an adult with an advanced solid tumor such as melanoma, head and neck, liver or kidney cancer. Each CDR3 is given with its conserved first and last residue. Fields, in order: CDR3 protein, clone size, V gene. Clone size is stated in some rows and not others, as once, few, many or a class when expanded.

CASSLVEGAGTEAFF,NA,TRBV13
CASKEGGGYEQYF,NA,TRBV5-1
CASSVSRGSNTEAFF,NA,TRBV13
CASSPERTEAFF,NA,TRBV28
CASSARTGKVHEQYF,NA,TRBV6-1
CASSSRTGAQGEQFF,once,TRBV11-2
CASKVAGLNQPQHF,NA,TRBV6-1
CASSFPGDSYEQYF,NA,TRBV6-5
CAWRDSYQTQYF,NA,TRBV30
CASSDPRGGQETQYF,NA,TRBV5-1
CASSLGGGGQPQHF,NA,TRBV11-2
CSVESGQGADYGYTF,NA,TRBV29-1
CASSSTREGRETQYF,once,TRBV27
CASSLAGVGGNQPQHF,NA,TRBV28
CASSVGSSGGTEAFF,NA,TRBV9
CASSPGPRSSYEQYF,NA,TRBV11-2
CASSPRDRGHYGYTF,once,TRBV19
CAWSIPETQYF,NA,TRBV30
CASSFSPGRSVPGSTDTQYF,once,TRBV19
CASSYSWLAAYEQYF,NA,TRBV6-5
CASSPDGTGVSIQYF,once,TRBV9
CASSPRLLGQDNHGYTF,NA,TRBV18
CASSYSPGGDPSEQYF,NA,TRBV6-5
CASTRRGPEQYF,NA,TRBV4-2
CASSETGRETQYF,NA,TRBV10-1
CASSLKPGGDLGYTF,NA,TRBV5-1
CASSQDGRRLGSTEAFF,NA,TRBV4-2
CASSLTGRFQDTGELFF,NA,TRBV27
CASSSNNEQFF,NA,TRBV11-2
CASSLATSGGVNEQFF,NA,TRBV7-8
CASSPRDQPQHF,NA,TRBV7-2
CASSLRRTERNKQYF,NA,TRBV7-2
CASSFGGPSSTDTQYF,once,TRBV27